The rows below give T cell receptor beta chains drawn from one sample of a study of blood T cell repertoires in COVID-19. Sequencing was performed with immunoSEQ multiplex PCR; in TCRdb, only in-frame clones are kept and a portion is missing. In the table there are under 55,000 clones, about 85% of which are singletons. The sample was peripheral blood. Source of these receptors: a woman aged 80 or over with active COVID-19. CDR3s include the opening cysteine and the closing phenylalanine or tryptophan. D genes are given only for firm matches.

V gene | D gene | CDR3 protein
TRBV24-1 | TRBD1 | CATRRLGGGQPQHF
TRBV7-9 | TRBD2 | CASSFGTSGPNEQFF
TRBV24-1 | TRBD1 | CATSDPGTGVETQYF
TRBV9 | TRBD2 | CASSGSSGTRGETQYF
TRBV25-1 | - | CASSERGGSGYTF
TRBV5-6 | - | CASSLAGPAHYTF
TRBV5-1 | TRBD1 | CASSLMTGGYEQYF
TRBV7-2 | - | CASSLLRAPDTQYF
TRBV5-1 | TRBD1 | CASSSGQGGGNTEAFF
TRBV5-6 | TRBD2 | CASILGGGTDTQYF
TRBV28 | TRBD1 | CASTQPRDRANTEAFF
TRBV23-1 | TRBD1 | CASSRLTPGQGFATNEKLFF
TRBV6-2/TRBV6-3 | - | CASSYLAYEQYF
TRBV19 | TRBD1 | CATRDRVPRGLYEQFF
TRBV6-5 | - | CASVRSTEAFF
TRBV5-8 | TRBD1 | CASSLGQGRETQYF
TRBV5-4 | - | CASSLDNSRGETQYF
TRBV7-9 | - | CASSLAVGGETQYF
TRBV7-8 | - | CASSLDRETQYF